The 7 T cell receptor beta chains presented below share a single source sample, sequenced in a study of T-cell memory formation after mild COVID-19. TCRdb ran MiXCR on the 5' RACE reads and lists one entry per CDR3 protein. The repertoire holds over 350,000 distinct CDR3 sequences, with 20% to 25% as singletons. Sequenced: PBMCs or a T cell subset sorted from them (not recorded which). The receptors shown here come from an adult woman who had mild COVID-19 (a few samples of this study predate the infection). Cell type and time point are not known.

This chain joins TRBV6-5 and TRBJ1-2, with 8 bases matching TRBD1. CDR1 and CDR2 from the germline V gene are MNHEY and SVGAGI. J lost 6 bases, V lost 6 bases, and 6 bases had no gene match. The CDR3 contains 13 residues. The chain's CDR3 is CASSQGQANGYTF. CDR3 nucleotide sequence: TGTGCCAGCAGCCAGGGACAGGCGAATGGCTACACCTTC.

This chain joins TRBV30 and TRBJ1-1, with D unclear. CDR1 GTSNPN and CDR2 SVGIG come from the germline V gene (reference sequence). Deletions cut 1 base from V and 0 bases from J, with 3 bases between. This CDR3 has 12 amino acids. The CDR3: CAWSGLNTEAFF. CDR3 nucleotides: TGTGCCTGGAGTGGGTTGAACACTGAAGCTTTCTTT.

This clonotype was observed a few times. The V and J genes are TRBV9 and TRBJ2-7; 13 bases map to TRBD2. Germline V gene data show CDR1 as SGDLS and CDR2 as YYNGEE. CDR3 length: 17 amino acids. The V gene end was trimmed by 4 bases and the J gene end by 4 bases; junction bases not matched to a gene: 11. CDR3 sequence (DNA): TGTGCCAGCAGCCTCGGGACTAGCGGGGCCCCCTTATACGAGCAGTACTTC. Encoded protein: CASSLGTSGAPLYEQYF.

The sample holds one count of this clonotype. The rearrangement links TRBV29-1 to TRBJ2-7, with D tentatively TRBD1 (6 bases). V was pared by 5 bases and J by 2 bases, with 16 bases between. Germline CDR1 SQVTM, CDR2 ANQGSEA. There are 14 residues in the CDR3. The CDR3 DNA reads TGCAGCGTTACTCACCCAGGGGCCCCCTACGAGCAGTACTTC. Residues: CSVTHPGAPYEQYF.

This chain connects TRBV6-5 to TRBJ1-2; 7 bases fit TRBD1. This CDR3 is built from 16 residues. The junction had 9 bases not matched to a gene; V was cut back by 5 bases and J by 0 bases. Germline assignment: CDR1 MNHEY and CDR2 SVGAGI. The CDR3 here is CASSPSWGQTNYGYTF. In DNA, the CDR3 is TGTGCCAGCAGTCCCTCCTGGGGACAGACTAACTATGGCTACACCTTC.

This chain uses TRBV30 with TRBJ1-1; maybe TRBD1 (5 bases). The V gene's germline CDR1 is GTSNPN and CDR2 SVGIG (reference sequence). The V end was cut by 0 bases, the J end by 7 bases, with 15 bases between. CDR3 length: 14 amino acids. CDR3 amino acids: CAWSVLWGRGEAFF. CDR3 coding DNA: TGTGCCTGGAGTGTACTCTGGGGGAGAGGTGAAGCTTTCTTT.

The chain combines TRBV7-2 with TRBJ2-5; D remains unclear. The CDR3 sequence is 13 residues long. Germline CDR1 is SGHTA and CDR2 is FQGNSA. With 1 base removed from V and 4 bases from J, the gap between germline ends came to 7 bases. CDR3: CASSLVRRETQYF. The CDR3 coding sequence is TGTGCCAGCAGCTTAGTCAGGAGAGAGACCCAGTACTTC.